What follows describes a single T cell receptor beta chain. The table came from immunoSEQ multiplex PCR; TCRdb's copy has only in-frame clones and leaves some out. The repertoire holds about 190,000 clones, with approximately 90% as singletons. The data derive from a study of blood T cell repertoires in COVID-19. Study in general: T cells, B-cell-depleted T cells, or PBMCs supplied cDNA or gDNA.

Specimen: peripheral blood. The source is a man between 70 and 80 years old with active or convalescent COVID-19.

CDR3 bases: TGTGCCAGCAGTTGGGACAGCGCAAGCTCTGGAAACACCATATATTTT. This translates into CASSWDSASSGNTIYF. V usage is TRBV2 and J usage is TRBJ1-3; 7 bases map to TRBD1. This CDR3 region has 16 residues. The V segment lost 5 bases and the J segment 0 bases; nucleotides outside the gene matches: 7. The germline V gene has CDR1 SNHLY and CDR2 FYNNEI.